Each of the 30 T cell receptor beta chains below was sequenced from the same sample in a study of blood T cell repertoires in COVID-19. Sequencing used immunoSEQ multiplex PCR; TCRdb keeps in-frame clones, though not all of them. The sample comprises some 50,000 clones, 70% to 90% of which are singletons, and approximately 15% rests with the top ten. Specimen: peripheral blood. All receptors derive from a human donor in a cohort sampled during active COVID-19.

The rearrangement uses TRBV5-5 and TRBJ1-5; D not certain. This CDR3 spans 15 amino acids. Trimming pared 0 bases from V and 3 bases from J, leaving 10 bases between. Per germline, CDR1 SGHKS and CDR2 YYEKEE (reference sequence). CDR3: CASSLGPGTNQPQHF. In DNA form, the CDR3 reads TGTGCCAGCAGCTTGGGGCCAGGCACCAATCAGCCCCAGCATTTT.

DNA for the CDR3: TGTGCCAGCAGCCCCGGTTTTGGGGAGGTAAATGAGCAGTTCTTC. This gives the protein CASSPGFGEVNEQFF. This chain links TRBV11-3 with TRBJ2-1; a possible D gene is TRBD2 (6 bases). The V and J ends lost 5 bases and 7 bases respectively, with 18 bases between them. Germline V gene sequence: CDR1 SGHNT, CDR2 YENEEA. CDR3 length equals 15 residues.

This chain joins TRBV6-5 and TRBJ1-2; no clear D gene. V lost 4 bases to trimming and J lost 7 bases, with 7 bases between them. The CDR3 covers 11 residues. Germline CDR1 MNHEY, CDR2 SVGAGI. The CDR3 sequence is CASSFGSGYTF. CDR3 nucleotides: TGTGCCAGCAGTTTCGGGTCTGGCTACACCTTC.

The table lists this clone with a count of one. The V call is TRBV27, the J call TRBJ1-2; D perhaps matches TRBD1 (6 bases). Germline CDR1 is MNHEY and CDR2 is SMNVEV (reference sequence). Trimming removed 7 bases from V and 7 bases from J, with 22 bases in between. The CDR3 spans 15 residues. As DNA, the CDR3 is TGTGCCAGCACCCTACGCCCAGGGGCTGGGGTTGGCTACACCTTC. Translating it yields CASTLRPGAGVGYTF.

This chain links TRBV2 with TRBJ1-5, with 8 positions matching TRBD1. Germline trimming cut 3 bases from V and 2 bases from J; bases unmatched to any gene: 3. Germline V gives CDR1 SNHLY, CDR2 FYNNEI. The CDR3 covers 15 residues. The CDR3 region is CASSDSQGGNQPQHF. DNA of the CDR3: TGTGCCAGCAGTGACTCACAGGGGGGCAATCAGCCCCAGCATTTT.

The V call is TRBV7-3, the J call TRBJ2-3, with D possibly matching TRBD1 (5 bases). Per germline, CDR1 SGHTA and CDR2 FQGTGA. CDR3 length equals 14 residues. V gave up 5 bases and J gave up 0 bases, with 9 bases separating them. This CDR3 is CASSPGPSTDTQYF. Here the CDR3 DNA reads TGTGCCAGCAGCCCAGGGCCTAGCACAGATACGCAGTATTTT.

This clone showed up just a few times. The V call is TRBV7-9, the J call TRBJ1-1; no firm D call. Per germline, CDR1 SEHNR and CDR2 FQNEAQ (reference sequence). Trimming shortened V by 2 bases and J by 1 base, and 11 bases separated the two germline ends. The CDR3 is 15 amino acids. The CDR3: CASSLLDLENTEAFF. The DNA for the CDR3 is TGTGCCAGCAGCTTACTCGACCTAGAGAACACTGAAGCTTTCTTT.

CDR3 amino acids: CASSPESERTDTQYF. The CDR3 DNA reads TGTGCCAGCTCACCGGAGTCGGAGCGCACAGATACGCAGTATTTT. This chain links TRBV18 with TRBJ2-3; D remains ambiguous. The CDR3 extends over 15 amino acids. Trimming cost V 3 bases and J 1 base, with 11 bases left between them. CDR1 is KGHSH, CDR2 LQKENI, per germline.

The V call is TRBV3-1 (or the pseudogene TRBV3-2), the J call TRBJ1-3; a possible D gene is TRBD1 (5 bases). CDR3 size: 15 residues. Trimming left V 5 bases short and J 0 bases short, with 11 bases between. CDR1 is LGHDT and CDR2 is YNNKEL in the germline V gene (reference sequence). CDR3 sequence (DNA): TGTGCCAGCAGCTATCGACAGAGCTCTGGAAACACCATATATTTT. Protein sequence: CASSYRQSSGNTIYF.

The DNA of the CDR3 is TGTGCCAGCAGACATTCCAGGGGGCGCACCTACGAGCAGTACTTC. Translation gives CASRHSRGRTYEQYF. The chain combines TRBV27 with TRBJ2-7; TRBD1 matches at 8 bases. Germline CDR1 is MNHEY and CDR2 is SMNVEV (reference sequence). This CDR3 has 15 residues. V trimming: 6 bases; J trimming: 2 bases; junction bases outside the gene matches: 9.

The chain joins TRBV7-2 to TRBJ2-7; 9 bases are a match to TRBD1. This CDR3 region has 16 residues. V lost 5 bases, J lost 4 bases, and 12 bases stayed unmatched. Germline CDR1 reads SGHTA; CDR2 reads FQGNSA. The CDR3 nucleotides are TGTGCCAGCAGCCCTCCAAACAGGGGGCGCCGGTACGAGCAGTACTTC. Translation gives CASSPPNRGRRYEQYF.

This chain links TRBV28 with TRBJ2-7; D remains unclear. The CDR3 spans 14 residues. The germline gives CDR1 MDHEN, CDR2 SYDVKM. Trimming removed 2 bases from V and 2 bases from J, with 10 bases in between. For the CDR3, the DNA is TGTGCCAGCAGTTTAGGGCAGCCACCCTACGAGCAGTACTTC. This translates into CASSLGQPPYEQYF.

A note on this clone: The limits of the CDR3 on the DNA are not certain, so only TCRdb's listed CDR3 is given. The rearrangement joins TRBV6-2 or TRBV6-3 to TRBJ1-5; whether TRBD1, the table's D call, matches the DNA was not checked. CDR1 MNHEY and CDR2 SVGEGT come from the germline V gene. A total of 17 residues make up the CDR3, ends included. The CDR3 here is CASSILDGTGGGQPQHF.

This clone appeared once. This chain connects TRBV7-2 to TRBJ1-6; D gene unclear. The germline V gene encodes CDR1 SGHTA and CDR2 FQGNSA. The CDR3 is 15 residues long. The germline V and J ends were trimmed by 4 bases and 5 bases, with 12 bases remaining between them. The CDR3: CASSSPGIHNSPLHF. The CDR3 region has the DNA TGTGCCAGCAGCTCCCCCGGGATTCATAATTCACCCCTCCACTTT.

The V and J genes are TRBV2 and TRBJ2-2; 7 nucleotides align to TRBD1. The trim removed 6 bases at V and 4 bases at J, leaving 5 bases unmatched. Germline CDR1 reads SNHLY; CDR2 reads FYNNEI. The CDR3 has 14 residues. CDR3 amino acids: CASSAQGVTGELFF. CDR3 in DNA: TGTGCCAGCAGCGCCCAGGGGGTCACCGGGGAGCTGTTTTTT.

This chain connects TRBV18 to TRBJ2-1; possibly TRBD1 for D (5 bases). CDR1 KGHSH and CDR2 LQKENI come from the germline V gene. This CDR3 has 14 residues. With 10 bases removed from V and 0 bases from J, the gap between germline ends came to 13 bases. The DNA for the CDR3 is TGTGCCACCTCCGACAGAGACTCCTACAATGAGCAGTTCTTC. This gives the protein CATSDRDSYNEQFF.

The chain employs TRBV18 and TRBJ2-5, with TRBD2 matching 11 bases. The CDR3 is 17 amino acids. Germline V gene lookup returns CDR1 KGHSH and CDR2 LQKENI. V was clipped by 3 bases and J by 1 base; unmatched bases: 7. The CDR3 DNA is TGTGCCAGCTCACCGTTGCCGGGACTAGCGGTCCAAGAGACCCAGTACTTC. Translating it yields CASSPLPGLAVQETQYF.

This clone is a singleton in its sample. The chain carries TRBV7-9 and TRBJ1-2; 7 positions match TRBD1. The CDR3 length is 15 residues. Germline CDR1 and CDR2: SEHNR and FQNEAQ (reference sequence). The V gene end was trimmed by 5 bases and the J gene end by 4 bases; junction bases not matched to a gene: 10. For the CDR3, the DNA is TGTGCCAGCAGCGGGGGGACAGCGACATTCTATGGCTACACCTTC. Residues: CASSGGTATFYGYTF.

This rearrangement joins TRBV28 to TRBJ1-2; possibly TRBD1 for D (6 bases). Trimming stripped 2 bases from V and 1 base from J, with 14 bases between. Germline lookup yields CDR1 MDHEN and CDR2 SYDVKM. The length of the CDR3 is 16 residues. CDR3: CASSLGSTGNNYGYTF. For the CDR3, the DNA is TGTGCCAGCAGTTTAGGGTCGACAGGAAATAACTATGGCTACACCTTC.

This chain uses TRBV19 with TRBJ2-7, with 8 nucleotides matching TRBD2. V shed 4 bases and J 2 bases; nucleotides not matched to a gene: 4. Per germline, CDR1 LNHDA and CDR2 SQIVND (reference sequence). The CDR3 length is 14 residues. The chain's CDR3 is CASSNSGGTYEQYF. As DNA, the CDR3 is TGTGCCAGTAGTAATTCGGGAGGGACCTACGAGCAGTACTTC.

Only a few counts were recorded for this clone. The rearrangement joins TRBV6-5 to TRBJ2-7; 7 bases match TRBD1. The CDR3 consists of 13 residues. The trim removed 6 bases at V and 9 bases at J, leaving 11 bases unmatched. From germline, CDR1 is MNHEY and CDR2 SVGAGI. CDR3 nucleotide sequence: TGTGCCAGCAGCCCCGACAGGGTTCAGGGGCAGTACTTC. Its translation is CASSPDRVQGQYF.

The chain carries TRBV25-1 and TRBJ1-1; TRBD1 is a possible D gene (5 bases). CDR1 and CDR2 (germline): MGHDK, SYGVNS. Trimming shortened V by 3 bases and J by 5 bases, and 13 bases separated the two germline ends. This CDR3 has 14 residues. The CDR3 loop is CASSDSGTSTEAFF. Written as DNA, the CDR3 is TGTGCCAGCAGTGACTCCGGGACTTCTACTGAAGCTTTCTTT.

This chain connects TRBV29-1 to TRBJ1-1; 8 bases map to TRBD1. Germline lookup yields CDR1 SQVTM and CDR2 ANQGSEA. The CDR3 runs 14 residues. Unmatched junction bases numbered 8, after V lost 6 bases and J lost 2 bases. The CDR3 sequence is CSVDRQGYNTEAFF. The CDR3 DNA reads TGCAGCGTAGATAGACAGGGGTATAACACTGAAGCTTTCTTT.

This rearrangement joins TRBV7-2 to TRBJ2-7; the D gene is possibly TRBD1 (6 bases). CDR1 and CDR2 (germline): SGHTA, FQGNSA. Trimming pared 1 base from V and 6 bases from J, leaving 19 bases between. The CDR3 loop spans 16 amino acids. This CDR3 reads CASSLVAAKKGGEQYF. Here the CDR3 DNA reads TGTGCCAGCAGCTTAGTTGCGGCCAAAAAAGGGGGCGAGCAGTACTTC.

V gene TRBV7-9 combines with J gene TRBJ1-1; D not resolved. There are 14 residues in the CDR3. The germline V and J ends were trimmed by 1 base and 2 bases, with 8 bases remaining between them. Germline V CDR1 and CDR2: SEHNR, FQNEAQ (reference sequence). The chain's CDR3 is CASSLVSVNTEAFF. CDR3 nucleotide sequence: TGTGCCAGCAGCTTAGTTTCAGTTAACACTGAAGCTTTCTTT.

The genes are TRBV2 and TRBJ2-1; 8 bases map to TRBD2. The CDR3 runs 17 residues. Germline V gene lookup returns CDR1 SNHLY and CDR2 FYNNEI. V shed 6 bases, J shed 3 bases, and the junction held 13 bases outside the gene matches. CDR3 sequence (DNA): TGTGCCAGCAGGGACGATCGGGCTAGCGGGTTCTACAATGAGCAGTTCTTC. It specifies CASRDDRASGFYNEQFF.

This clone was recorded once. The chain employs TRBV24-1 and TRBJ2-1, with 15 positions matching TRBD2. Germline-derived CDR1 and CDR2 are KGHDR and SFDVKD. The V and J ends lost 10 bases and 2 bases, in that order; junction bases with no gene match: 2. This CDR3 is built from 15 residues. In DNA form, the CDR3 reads TGTGCCACAGGGACTAGCGGGAGGACCTACAATGAGCAGTTCTTC. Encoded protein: CATGTSGRTYNEQFF.

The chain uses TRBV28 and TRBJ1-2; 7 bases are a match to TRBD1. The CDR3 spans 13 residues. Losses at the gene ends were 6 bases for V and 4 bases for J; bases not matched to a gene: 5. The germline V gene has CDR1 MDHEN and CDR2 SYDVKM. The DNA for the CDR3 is TGTGCCAGCAGCAAACAGGGGCTCTATGGCTACACCTTC. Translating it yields CASSKQGLYGYTF.

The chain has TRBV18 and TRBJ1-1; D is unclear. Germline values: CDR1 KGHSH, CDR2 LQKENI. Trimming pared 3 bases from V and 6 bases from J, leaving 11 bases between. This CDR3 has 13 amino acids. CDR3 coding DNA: TGTGCCAGCTCACCTTTTGTCGGGGCTGAAGCTTTCTTT. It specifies CASSPFVGAEAFF.

CDR3 nucleotides: TGTGCCAGCAGCTCACAGACAGGGACTAATTCACCCCTCCACTTT. Translation: CASSSQTGTNSPLHF. The chain employs TRBV7-2 and TRBJ1-6; 7 bases line up with TRBD1. From germline, CDR1 is SGHTA and CDR2 FQGNSA. This CDR3 has 15 amino acids. Unmatched junction bases numbered 6, after V lost 4 bases and J lost 6 bases.